Shown below are 27 T cell receptor beta chains from a single sample sequenced in a study of blood T cell repertoires in COVID-19. Produced via immunoSEQ multiplex PCR; TCRdb's table is partial and in-frame only. The sample includes about 200,000 clones, 86% seen only once; the top ten take 2% to 2.5%. Sequencing was done on a sample of peripheral blood. The source is a woman between 50 and 59 years old with acute or convalescent COVID-19.

The chain has TRBV6-1 and TRBJ2-4, with TRBD1 matching 7 bases. With 4 bases clipped from V and 4 bases from J, the junction kept 10 bases outside the gene matches. This CDR3 spans 16 amino acids. CDR1 is MNHNS, CDR2 SASEGT, per germline. The CDR3 protein is CASSAMGRQGKNIQYF. CDR3 in DNA: TGTGCCAGCAGTGCGATGGGGAGACAGGGAAAAAACATTCAGTACTTC.

The genes are TRBV21-1 and TRBJ2-3; TRBD2, the table's D call, lacks a check against the DNA. TRBV21-1 is a recognized pseudogene. This CDR3 region has 19 residues. The CDR3 loop is CASSKVGLLWRGALDTQYF. In nucleotides, the CDR3 is TGTGCCAGCAGCAAAGTAGGGCTACTTTGGCGGGGGGCCTTGGATACGCAGTATTTT.

This chain uses TRBV19 with TRBJ1-2, with TRBD1 identical over 8 bases. The CDR3 consists of 13 residues. The V and J ends lost 6 bases and 4 bases, in that order; junction bases with no gene match: 4. Germline V lookup: CDR1 LNHDA, CDR2 SQIVND (reference sequence). The CDR3 region has the DNA TGTGCCAGTAGGGGACAGGTGATCTATGGCTACACCTTC. Translating it yields CASRGQVIYGYTF.

J is TRBJ1-3 and V is TRBV5-1, with 10 bases identical to TRBD1. The CDR3 contains 17 residues. Germline values: CDR1 SGHRS, CDR2 YFSETQ. Trimming cost V 4 bases and J 2 bases; bases outside gene matches: 9. CDR3 DNA sequence: TGCGCCAGCAGCCGTCTCGGGACAGGGGCACCTGGAAACACCATATATTTT. It yields the protein CASSRLGTGAPGNTIYF.

The J gene is TRBJ1-2, the V gene TRBV7-9; D gene uncertain. The CDR3 spans 12 residues. Trimming removed 6 bases at V and 2 bases at J, with 7 bases between. Looked up from germline, CDR1 is SEHNR and CDR2 is FQNEAQ (reference sequence). The CDR3 region has the DNA TGTGCCAGCAGTACAACCAACTATGGCTACACCTTC. Protein product: CASSTTNYGYTF.

This chain connects TRBV3-1 (or the pseudogene TRBV3-2) to TRBJ2-7; D uncertain. The CDR3 is made up of 13 amino acids. Germline V lookup: CDR1 LGHDT, CDR2 YNNKEL (reference sequence). Trimming pared 0 bases from V and 2 bases from J, leaving 5 bases between. CDR3 coding DNA: TGTGCCAGCAGCCAAGACATTCCCTACGAGCAGTACTTC. Amino acids: CASSQDIPYEQYF.

The chain joins TRBV6-2 or TRBV6-3 to TRBJ2-7; 10 bases fit TRBD2. Germline CDR1 and CDR2: MNHEY and SVGEGT. The CDR3 contains 14 residues. J lost 7 bases, V lost 2 bases, and 5 bases had no gene match. The CDR3 DNA sequence: TGTGCCAGCAGTTACCTAGCGGGAGAGGGTGAGCAGTACTTC. The encoded protein is CASSYLAGEGEQYF.

Turning to this clone: The sample contains more than one DNA sequence encoding this CDR3. V usage is TRBV19 and J usage is TRBJ1-4, with D unresolved. The length of the CDR3 is 14 residues. V gave up 3 bases and J gave up 8 bases, with 13 bases separating them. Germline CDR1 is LNHDA and CDR2 is SQIVND (reference sequence). CDR3 sequence: CASSIGGVGEKLFF. The CDR3 coding sequence is TGTGCCAGTAGTATCGGCGGGGTTGGGGAAAAACTGTTTTTT.

The J gene is TRBJ2-1, the V gene TRBV19, with D perhaps TRBD2 (8 bases). The CDR3 loop spans 16 amino acids. Deletions cut 7 bases from V and 8 bases from J, with 24 bases between. Germline V lookup: CDR1 LNHDA, CDR2 SQIVND (reference sequence). The CDR3 sequence: CASTWQGVAGPYEQFF. CDR3 DNA sequence: TGTGCCAGTACCTGGCAGGGGGTAGCGGGACCTTATGAGCAGTTCTTC.

About this clone: One end of the junction is discordant with germline, which a read error may explain. The chain links TRBV6-1 to TRBJ1-4, with D tentatively TRBD1 (5 bases). The germline V gene encodes CDR1 MNHNS and CDR2 SASEGT. This CDR3 has 14 residues. This CDR3 reads CASIEGASFTKLFF. CDR3 DNA sequence: TGTGCCAGCATTGAAGGGGCCTCTTTTACGAAACTGTTTTTT.

The chain is built from TRBV25-1 and TRBJ1-2; TRBD1 agrees at 7 bases. V dropped 1 base and J dropped 4; count of bases not matched to a gene: 3. Germline V gene sequence: CDR1 MGHDK, CDR2 SYGVNS. The length of the CDR3 is 14 residues. The CDR3 reads CASSEFGTVYGYTF. The CDR3 bases are TGTGCCAGCAGTGAATTCGGGACAGTCTATGGCTACACCTTC.

This chain links TRBV7-9 with TRBJ1-5, with 7 bases that match TRBD1. In germline, CDR1 is SEHNR, CDR2 FQNEAQ (reference sequence). The CDR3 is 15 residues long. J gave up 3 bases and V 1 base, and 3 bases lay outside the gene matches. The CDR3 DNA follows: TGTGCCAGCAGCTTAGGACAGGGCGTCAATCAGCCCCAGCATTTT. This gives the protein CASSLGQGVNQPQHF.

The chain is built from TRBV29-1 and TRBJ2-7; TRBD2 aligns across 7 bases. The CDR3 extends over 13 amino acids. J was trimmed by 3 bases and V by 8 bases; bases with no gene match: 10. Germline lookup yields CDR1 SQVTM and CDR2 ANQGSEA. CDR3 in amino acids: CSFGAGQGYEQYF. The CDR3 DNA sequence: TGCAGCTTTGGAGCGGGGCAGGGCTACGAGCAGTACTTC.

The rearrangement links TRBV7-9 to TRBJ2-5, with 10 bases lining up with TRBD1. This CDR3 comprises 14 residues. Trimming removed 4 bases from V and 5 bases from J; junction bases left unmatched: 4. Germline CDR1 is SEHNR and CDR2 is FQNEAQ (reference sequence). CDR3 DNA: TGTGCCAGCAGCTCCGGGACAGGGGACGAGACCCAGTACTTC. It is translated as CASSSGTGDETQYF.

The CDR3: CASSLRQESYNEQFF. The CDR3 DNA is TGTGCCAGCAGCCTAAGACAGGAGTCCTACAATGAGCAGTTCTTC. The chain joins TRBV7-7 to TRBJ2-1; D perhaps matches TRBD1 (6 bases). Per germline, CDR1 SSHAT and CDR2 FNYEAQ (reference sequence). The germline V and J ends were trimmed by 5 bases and 1 base, with 12 bases remaining between them. This CDR3 has 15 residues.

This CDR3 reads CASSFNGASGYNEQFF. The CDR3 bases are TGTGCCAGCAGCTTTAACGGGGCTAGCGGTTACAATGAGCAGTTCTTC. This chain connects TRBV5-4 to TRBJ2-1, with 7 bases aligning to TRBD2. The germline V gene encodes CDR1 SGHNT and CDR2 YYREEE (reference sequence). The V segment lost 2 bases and the J segment 4 bases; nucleotides outside the gene matches: 9. The CDR3 consists of 16 residues.

The chain combines TRBV19 with TRBJ1-1, with a possible D match to TRBD1 (5 bases). The CDR3 loop spans 13 amino acids. Trimming shortened V by 1 base and J by 3 bases, and 6 bases separated the two germline ends. The germline CDR1 and CDR2 sequences are LNHDA and SQIVND (reference sequence). CDR3 amino acids: CASSIGQYTEAFF. The CDR3 region has the DNA TGTGCCAGTAGTATAGGACAGTACACTGAAGCTTTCTTT.

The chain links TRBV13 to TRBJ2-5, with 10 nucleotides matching TRBD2. The CDR3 runs 16 residues. V shed 6 bases and J 7 bases; nucleotides not matched to a gene: 14. Germline V gives CDR1 PRHDT, CDR2 FYEKMQ (reference sequence). The CDR3 region has the DNA TGTGCCAGCAGACTCGAAGCGGGAGGGCCCTCTGGGACCCAGTACTTC. Its protein product is CASRLEAGGPSGTQYF.

This chain links TRBV7-2 with TRBJ1-6, with D tentatively TRBD1 (6 bases). CDR3 length: 15 residues. Germline V lookup: CDR1 SGHTA, CDR2 FQGNSA. The ends were cut back, 4 bases at V and 7 bases at J, with 14 bases in the middle. The CDR3 DNA sequence: TGTGCCAGCAGCTCTATACAGGGCTACAATTCACCCCTCCACTTT. Translation gives CASSSIQGYNSPLHF. The full variable domain, completed using reference TRBV7-2 and TRBJ1-6, is GAGVSQSPSNKVTEKGKDVELRCDPISGHTALYWYRQSLGQGLEFLIYFQGNSAPDKSGLPSDRFSAERTGGSVSTLTIQRTQQEDSAVYLCASSSIQGYNSPLHFGNGTRLTVT.

The chain links TRBV12-5 to TRBJ2-7; 9 bases match TRBD2. V shed 6 bases, J shed 5 bases, and the junction held 5 bases outside the gene matches. CDR3 length: 13 amino acids. Germline CDR1 and CDR2: LGHNT and FRNRAP. Here the CDR3 DNA reads TGTGCTAGTGGAACGGGACTAGCAGACGAGCAGTACTTC. This codes for CASGTGLADEQYF.

This sequence joins TRBV27 and TRBJ2-3, with D perhaps matching TRBD2 (5 bases). This CDR3 is built from 16 residues. Germline V CDR1 and CDR2: MNHEY, SMNVEV (reference sequence). V was clipped by 1 base and J by 1 base, with 12 bases between them. The CDR3 DNA sequence: TGTGCCAGCAGTTTATATGGTGGGAGACGCACAGATACGCAGTATTTT. Protein product: CASSLYGGRRTDTQYF.

V is TRBV12-5 and J is TRBJ1-5, with a weak D call TRBD1 (6 bases). Looked up from germline, CDR1 is LGHNT and CDR2 is FRNRAP. Trimming pared 1 base from V and 1 base from J, leaving 8 bases between. This CDR3 spans 15 amino acids. The CDR3 DNA is TGTGCTAGTGGTTTGGAACAGGGAAGCAATCAGCCCCAGCATTTT. This translates into CASGLEQGSNQPQHF.

The chain links TRBV6-2 or TRBV6-3 to TRBJ1-5; a possible D gene is TRBD1 (6 bases). V lost 2 bases and J 1 base, leaving 9 bases between the germline ends. CDR1 and CDR2 (germline): MNHEY, SVGEGT. The CDR3 runs 15 residues. The CDR3 coding sequence is TGTGCCAGCAGTTACCGGGGGGCAAGCAATCAGCCCCAGCATTTT. This codes for CASSYRGASNQPQHF.

The V call is TRBV12-3 or TRBV12-4, the J call TRBJ2-5; perhaps TRBD2 as D (5 bases). The length of the CDR3 is 13 residues. Trimming removed 3 bases at V and 5 bases at J, with 10 bases between. CDR3 sequence (DNA): TGTGCCAGCAGTTTTAGTGGACTGGAGACCCAGTACTTC. Translation: CASSFSGLETQYF.

This chain connects TRBV7-9 to TRBJ2-1; TRBD2 agrees at 10 bases. The J segment lost 5 bases and the V segment lost 1 base, leaving 5 bases of the junction unmatched. The CDR3 runs to 16 residues. Germline V gene data show CDR1 as SEHNR and CDR2 as FQNEAQ (reference sequence). CDR3 sequence: CASSLGASGSHNEQFF. The CDR3 DNA reads as TGTGCCAGCAGCTTAGGGGCTAGCGGGAGCCACAATGAGCAGTTCTTC.

This sequence joins TRBV9 and TRBJ2-3, with D tentatively TRBD2 (6 bases). Trimming removed 7 bases at V and 0 bases at J, with 15 bases between. The germline CDR1 and CDR2 sequences are SGDLS and YYNGEE. CDR3 length equals 15 residues. CDR3 region: CASATAGLSTDTQYF. Written as DNA, the CDR3 is TGTGCCAGCGCCACAGCGGGCCTAAGCACAGATACGCAGTATTTT.

The chain uses TRBV18 and TRBJ1-1; D is ambiguous. CDR3 length equals 13 residues. V was clipped by 4 bases and J by 1 base, with 7 bases between them. Per germline, CDR1 KGHSH and CDR2 LQKENI. CDR3 sequence reads: CASSQTPNTEAFF. CDR3 coding DNA: TGTGCCAGCTCACAGACACCGAACACTGAAGCTTTCTTT. Supplemented by reference TRBV18 and TRBJ1-1, the full variable domain reads NAGVMQNPRHLVRRRGQEARLRCSPMKGHSHVYWYRQLPEEGLKFMVYLQKENIIDESGMPKERFSAEFPKEGPSILRIQQVVRGDSAAYFCASSQTPNTEAFFGQGTRLTVV.